This T cell receptor (beta chain) stems from a study of T-cell reconstitution after alpha-beta-depleted transplantation in children. Findings and limits, study-wide: The study reportedly traced alpha-beta T cells about two months after transplant to several hundred expanded graft clones. Fresh T-cell production supplied most of the T-cell counts and diversity seen one year after transplant. Surviving recipient cells, namely T cells and thymic progenitors, were the source of high day-60 TCRbeta diversity in some patients.

V lost 3 bases and J lost 0; bases outside the gene matches: 7. The CDR3 length is 17 residues. Per germline, CDR1 SGHNT and CDR2 YYREEE (reference sequence). This clonotype has at least ten counts. Its specificity is unknown. For TCRbeta, the library was prepared with unique molecular identifiers. TCRdb fed the PCR reads into MiXCR, producing one record per CDR3 protein. The table lists around 270,000 distinct CDR3 sequences, roughly 7.8% of them singletons. This TCR was recovered from a female patient aged 2-10 years who had a stem cell transplant for Fanconi anemia, so the T cells may come from the graft donor. This chain uses TRBV5-4 with TRBJ2-1, with 9 bases identical to TRBD1. The source material was peripheral blood, sampled 360 days after TCRalphabeta/CD19-depleted stem cell transplant. The CDR3 DNA follows: TGTGCCAGCAGCTCACCTACAGGGGGCAGCTCCTACAATGAGCAGTTCTTC. Amino acids: CASSSPTGGSSYNEQFF.